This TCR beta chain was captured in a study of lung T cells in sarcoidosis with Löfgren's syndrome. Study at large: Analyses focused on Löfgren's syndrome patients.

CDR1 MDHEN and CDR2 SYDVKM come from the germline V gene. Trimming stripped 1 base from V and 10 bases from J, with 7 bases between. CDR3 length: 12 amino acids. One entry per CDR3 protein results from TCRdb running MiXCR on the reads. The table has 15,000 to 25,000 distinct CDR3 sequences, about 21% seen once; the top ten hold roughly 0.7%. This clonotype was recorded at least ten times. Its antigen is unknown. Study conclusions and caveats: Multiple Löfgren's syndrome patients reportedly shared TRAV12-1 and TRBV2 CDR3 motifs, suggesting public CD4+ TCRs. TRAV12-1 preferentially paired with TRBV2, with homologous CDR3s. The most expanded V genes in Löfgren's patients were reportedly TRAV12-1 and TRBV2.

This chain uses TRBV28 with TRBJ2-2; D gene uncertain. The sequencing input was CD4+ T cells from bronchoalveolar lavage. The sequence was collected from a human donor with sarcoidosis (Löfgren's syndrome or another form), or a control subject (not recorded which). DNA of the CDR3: TGTGCCAGCAGTTTATTTGCCACGGAGCTGTTTTTT. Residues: CASSLFATELFF.